This TCR beta chain comes out of a study of CD8 T cells in ankylosing spondylitis. Using quantitative 5'-RACE with molecular barcodes, the authors made TCR beta libraries. TCRdb reanalysed the 5' RACE reads using MiXCR and keeps one entry per CDR3 protein. The sample shows 340,000 or so distinct CDR3 sequences, about 15% of them seen only once. Study outcomes and limitations: The disease-linked clones had a CD8+ phenotype and low blood frequencies. Ankylosing spondylitis blood appeared to be characterized by a TCR beta motif of about 8 highly homologous variants. Certain motif variants had earlier been reported in reactive arthritis synovial fluid and blood.

Of note for this clonotype: Its cognate antigen is unknown.

Between the trimmed V and J ends, which lost 3 bases and 5 bases, there was a span of 14 bases. CDR3 length: 15 residues. CDR1 and CDR2 from the germline V gene are SGHTA and FQGNSA. Sequenced: blood, either unsorted or a sorted T cell fraction (not recorded which). The genes are TRBV7-2 and TRBJ1-5; D not resolved. The origin of this receptor is a male donor with ankylosing spondylitis or in good health (not recorded which). The CDR3 nucleotides are TGTGCCAGCAGCTTGACACAGTGGAGGGATCAGCCCCAGCATTTT. Translated, it gives CASSLTQWRDQPQHF.